This TCR beta chain came from a study of T cells in localized non-small cell lung cancer. Sequenced by immunoSEQ multiplex PCR; TCRdb stores in-frame clones only, minus some. Of fewer than 60,000 clones in the sample, about four fifths are singletons; the top ten hold about 20%. Study results and limitations: Higher T cell density in the blood was associated with longer overall survival, whereas higher adjacent-lung clonality associated with shorter survival. Sequence data derive from only one tumor region, so heterogeneity remains possible. Within adjacent lung there appeared a median around 57 of the top 100 tumor clones. Uninvolved adjacent lung showed higher T cell clonality than tumor.

A remark on this clone: Its antigen is still unknown.

CDR3 size: 17 residues. V lost 5 bases to trimming and J lost 8 bases, with 27 bases between them. Germline CDR1 and CDR2: SGHVS and FQNEAQ. The rearrangement links TRBV7-8 to TRBJ1-2, with D possibly being TRBD1 (6 bases). The source is a female donor over 55 with stage II squamous cell lung carcinoma. Sequenced here: peripheral blood, sampled before any cancer treatment. The CDR3 nucleotides read TGTGCCAGCAGCCTACAGGGTTCAGGATTGGTTTTGGAGGGCTACACCTTC. Translating gives CASSLQGSGLVLEGYTF. Based on the CDR3 plus reference TRBV7-8 and TRBJ1-2, the full variable domain is GAGVSQSPRYKVAKRGQDVALRCDPISGHVSLFWYQQALGQGPEFLTYFQNEAQLDKSGLPSDRFFAERPEGSVSTLKIQRTQQEDSAVYLCASSLQGSGLVLEGYTFGSGTRLTVV.